This is a list of T cell receptor beta chains from one sample in a study of spatial heterogeneity in lung cancer. TCRdb analysed the 5' RACE reads with MiXCR anew, one entry per CDR3 protein. The sample carries more than 95,000 distinct CDR3 sequences, 10% to 15% recorded once. The material sequenced was PBMCs, taken at follow-up. Receptors originate from a male donor with early-stage non-small cell lung cancer. CDR3s include the opening cysteine and the closing phenylalanine or tryptophan. The order of the fields is clone size, J gene, D gene, V gene, CDR3 protein, CDR3 DNA. D genes are given only for firm matches. Not all rows give a size; the values are once, few, many and, for expanded clones, a class.

clone size: many; J gene: TRBJ1-5; D gene: -; V gene: TRBV6-6; CDR3 protein: CASKTTSGAGQPQHF; CDR3 DNA: TGTGCCAGCAAAACGACGTCAGGGGCCGGACAGCCCCAGCATTTT
clone size: -; J gene: TRBJ1-2; D gene: -; V gene: TRBV7-2; CDR3 protein: CASSSLGSYYGYTF; CDR3 DNA: TGTGCCAGCAGCTCCCTGGGTAGTTACTATGGCTACACCTTC
clone size: few; J gene: TRBJ2-5; D gene: -; V gene: TRBV18; CDR3 protein: CASSLREGETQYF; CDR3 DNA: TGTGCCAGCTCACTACGTGAAGGAGAGACCCAGTACTTC
clone size: many; J gene: TRBJ2-5; D gene: -; V gene: TRBV6-6; CDR3 protein: CASSYPGGGETQYF; CDR3 DNA: TGTGCCAGCAGTTACCCAGGGGGAGGAGAGACCCAGTACTTC
clone size: many; J gene: TRBJ2-5; D gene: -; V gene: TRBV7-2; CDR3 protein: CASSLGPRTGEETQYF; CDR3 DNA: TGTGCCAGCAGCTTAGGGCCCCGGACGGGGGAAGAGACCCAGTACTTC
clone size: -; J gene: TRBJ2-5; D gene: -; V gene: TRBV29-1; CDR3 protein: CSVDEETQYF; CDR3 DNA: TGCAGCGTTGACGAGGAGACCCAGTACTTC
clone size: many; J gene: TRBJ1-1; D gene: -; V gene: TRBV7-3; CDR3 protein: CASSLTYRSDTEAFF; CDR3 DNA: TGTGCCAGCAGCTTAACGTACAGGTCGGACACTGAAGCTTTCTTT
clone size: many; J gene: TRBJ2-7; D gene: -; V gene: TRBV20-1; CDR3 protein: CSARLAYEQYF; CDR3 DNA: TGCAGTGCTCGACTAGCCTACGAGCAGTACTTC
clone size: few; J gene: TRBJ2-1; D gene: -; V gene: TRBV7-6; CDR3 protein: CASSRWDTSSYNEQFF; CDR3 DNA: TGTGCCAGCAGCCGCTGGGACACGAGCTCCTACAATGAGCAGTTCTTC
clone size: -; J gene: TRBJ2-7; D gene: -; V gene: TRBV27; CDR3 protein: CASTPTYEQYF; CDR3 DNA: TGTGCCAGCACCCCTACCTACGAGCAGTACTTC
clone size: -; J gene: TRBJ2-7; D gene: TRBD1; V gene: TRBV29-1; CDR3 protein: CSVTTGGGEQYF; CDR3 DNA: TGCAGCGTAACCACAGGGGGCGGTGAGCAGTACTTC
clone size: -; J gene: TRBJ2-3; D gene: TRBD2; V gene: TRBV20-1; CDR3 protein: CSADSGGTDTQYF; CDR3 DNA: TGCAGTGCTGATAGCGGGGGCACAGATACGCAGTATTTT
clone size: many; J gene: TRBJ2-7; D gene: -; V gene: TRBV7-9; CDR3 protein: CASSLSETYEQYF; CDR3 DNA: TGTGCCAGCAGCTTAAGCGAGACCTACGAGCAGTACTTC
clone size: few; J gene: TRBJ1-4; D gene: -; V gene: TRBV4-3; CDR3 protein: CASSQGVRGNEKLFF; CDR3 DNA: TGCGCCAGCAGCCAAGGGGTGAGGGGTAATGAAAAACTGTTTTTT
clone size: few; J gene: TRBJ2-3; D gene: TRBD2; V gene: TRBV6-2/TRBV6-3; CDR3 protein: CASTKSGGRTDTQYF; CDR3 DNA: TGTGCCAGCACCAAGAGCGGGGGGCGCACAGATACGCAGTATTTT
clone size: few; J gene: TRBJ1-2; D gene: -; V gene: TRBV2; CDR3 protein: CASSGGLPTYTF; CDR3 DNA: TGTGCCAGCAGTGGGGGCCTCCCCACCTACACCTTC
clone size: many; J gene: TRBJ1-6; D gene: -; V gene: TRBV12-3/TRBV12-4; CDR3 protein: CASSLGSGNSPLHF; CDR3 DNA: TGTGCCAGCAGTTTGGGGAGTGGAAATTCACCCCTCCACTTT
clone size: -; J gene: TRBJ1-1; D gene: -; V gene: TRBV5-6; CDR3 protein: CASSLPGSEAFF; CDR3 DNA: TGTGCCAGCAGCTTGCCGGGATCTGAAGCTTTCTTT
clone size: many; J gene: TRBJ1-5; D gene: TRBD1; V gene: TRBV2; CDR3 protein: CASSGRQGGNQPQHF; CDR3 DNA: TGTGCCAGCAGTGGAAGACAGGGGGGGAATCAGCCCCAGCATTTT
clone size: -; J gene: TRBJ2-3; D gene: TRBD2; V gene: TRBV6-5; CDR3 protein: CASSYRSHGLAGRTDTQYF; CDR3 DNA: TGTGCCAGCAGTTACCGTAGCCACGGACTAGCGGGGCGCACAGATACGCAGTATTTT
clone size: few; J gene: TRBJ2-7; D gene: -; V gene: TRBV30; CDR3 protein: CAWSVSSGEYYEQYF; CDR3 DNA: TGTGCCTGGAGTGTATCCTCAGGGGAATACTACGAGCAGTACTTC
clone size: -; J gene: TRBJ2-2; D gene: TRBD1; V gene: TRBV2; CDR3 protein: CASRGTGGDTGELFF; CDR3 DNA: TGTGCCAGCAGAGGTACAGGGGGCGACACCGGGGAGCTGTTTTTT